What follows are 15 T cell receptor beta chains derived from one specimen sequenced in a study of blood T cell repertoires in COVID-19. Profiling relied on immunoSEQ multiplex PCR, and the TCRdb table lists in-frame clones only, not all of them. The sample yields some 99,000 clones, about 90% seen once. Material for sequencing was peripheral blood. The receptor set was obtained from a human donor with COVID-19, enrolled during active disease. The donor label of this sample is uncertain.

This chain links TRBV6-5 with TRBJ2-7, with TRBD2 as a possible D gene (6 bases). The CDR3 consists of 13 residues. Trimming stripped 5 bases from V and 4 bases from J, with 12 bases between. Per germline, CDR1 MNHEY and CDR2 SVGAGI. CDR3 loop: CASSPGDLYEQYF. DNA of the CDR3: TGTGCCAGCAGTCCGGGAGACCTTTACGAGCAGTACTTC.

The chain joins TRBV5-1 to TRBJ1-4; a possible D gene is TRBD1 (5 bases). This CDR3 region has 16 residues. Germline CDR1 SGHRS, CDR2 YFSETQ. Trimming took 2 bases from V and 2 from J, leaving 13 bases between them. In DNA, the CDR3 is TGCGCCAGCAGCTTACTCGGCGGGGGGACTAATGAAAAACTGTTTTTT. Amino acids: CASSLLGGGTNEKLFF.

DNA for the CDR3: TGTGCCATCAGCCAGGACAGTAGAAAATCGACGAACACCGGGGAGCTGTTTTTT. Amino acid sequence: CAISQDSRKSTNTGELFF. The chain recombines TRBV10-3 with TRBJ2-2, with D maybe TRBD1 (6 bases). Trimming pared 6 bases from V and 0 bases from J, leaving 20 bases between. Germline-derived CDR1 and CDR2 are ENHRY and SYGVKD. The length of the CDR3 is 18 residues.

The rearrangement joins TRBV6-2 or TRBV6-3 to TRBJ1-2, with TRBD1 as a possible D gene (5 bases). The V end was cut by 6 bases, the J end by 0 bases, with 14 bases between. The CDR3 consists of 15 residues. Germline V gives CDR1 MNHEY, CDR2 SVGEGT. The DNA of the CDR3 is TGTGCCAGCAGCTCGAACAGGCAGGCTAACTATGGCTACACCTTC. Protein: CASSSNRQANYGYTF.

V usage is TRBV10-2 and J usage is TRBJ1-1; tentatively, D is TRBD1 (5 bases). V was clipped by 2 bases and J by 1 base, with 11 bases between them. The germline gives CDR1 WSHSY, CDR2 SAAADI. This CDR3 region has 15 residues. CDR3 residues: CASSEPGLGNTEAFF. DNA for the CDR3: TGCGCCAGCAGTGAGCCGGGACTGGGGAACACTGAAGCTTTCTTT.

The chain links TRBV5-1 to TRBJ2-5; D may be TRBD2 (5 bases). V lost 4 bases and J 7 bases, leaving 17 bases between the germline ends. CDR3 length equals 14 residues. Germline V gene sequence: CDR1 SGHRS, CDR2 YFSETQ. The CDR3, as DNA: TGCGCCAGCAGCCCTGGTATAATCAGCGGGACCCAGTACTTC. This codes for CASSPGIISGTQYF.

The CDR3: CASSQTPGVGETQYF. In DNA form, the CDR3 reads TGTGCCAGCAGCCAGACCCCGGGAGTAGGAGAGACCCAGTACTTC. The chain joins TRBV11-1 to TRBJ2-5; D is perhaps TRBD2 (6 bases). CDR3 size: 15 residues. The germline CDR1 and CDR2 sequences are SGHAT and FQDESV (reference sequence). Trimming pared 5 bases from V and 4 bases from J, leaving 17 bases between.

The V call is TRBV9, the J call TRBJ1-3, with TRBD1 matching 7 bases. Germline trimming cut 3 bases from V and 1 base from J; bases unmatched to any gene: 4. This CDR3 is 15 amino acids long. Germline-derived CDR1 and CDR2 are SGDLS and YYNGEE. In DNA form, the CDR3 reads TGTGCCAGCAGCGGAGACAGGGAGTCTGGAAACACCATATATTTT. This encodes CASSGDRESGNTIYF.

This clone was counted a single time. The chain recombines TRBV19 with TRBJ1-5; TRBD1 matches at 8 bases. CDR3 length equals 15 residues. Germline assignment: CDR1 LNHDA and CDR2 SQIVND (reference sequence). V shed 4 bases and J 7 bases; nucleotides not matched to a gene: 9. The CDR3 nucleotides are TGTGCCAGTAGTACTCGGACAGGGATCGGACAGCCCCAGCATTTT. Protein sequence: CASSTRTGIGQPQHF.

V usage is TRBV10-1 and J usage is TRBJ2-1; 13 bases align to TRBD2. The ends lost 3 bases at V and 5 bases at J; junction bases unmatched: 10. This CDR3 region has 18 residues. Germline loops: CDR1 WNHNN, CDR2 SYGVQD (reference sequence). DNA for the CDR3: TGCGCCAGCAGTGACAAAAATCGGACTAGCGGGAGCCACAATGAGCAGTTCTTC. This gives the protein CASSDKNRTSGSHNEQFF.

The chain links TRBV5-6 to TRBJ2-5; D gene ambiguous. The germline gives CDR1 SGHDT, CDR2 YYEEEE. The CDR3 is 13 amino acids. V was cut by 0 bases and J by 4 bases, with 7 bases left in between. CDR3 residues: CASSLAVGETQYF. For the CDR3, the DNA is TGTGCCAGCAGCTTGGCGGTTGGAGAGACCCAGTACTTC. Full variable domain (missing parts from reference TRBV5-6 and TRBJ2-5): DAGVTQSPTHLIKTRGQQVTLRCSPKSGHDTVSWYQQALGQGPQFIFQYYEEEERQRGNFPDRFSGHQFPNYSSELNVNALLLGDSALYLCASSLAVGETQYFGPGTRLLVL.

The V call is TRBV7-2, the J call TRBJ1-3, with TRBD1 matching over 8 bases. The trim removed 5 bases at V and 4 bases at J, leaving 7 bases unmatched. The CDR3 consists of 15 residues. Germline V gene data show CDR1 as SGHTA and CDR2 as FQGNSA. The CDR3 nucleotides read TGTGCCAGCAGCCCGTGGACAGGGACCGGAAACACCATATATTTT. Its translation is CASSPWTGTGNTIYF.

The J gene is TRBJ2-2, the V gene TRBV7-7; D unclear. CDR3 size: 14 residues. Germline V CDR1 and CDR2: SSHAT, FNYEAQ (reference sequence). V was cut by 1 base and J by 6 bases, with 9 bases left in between. The CDR3 DNA is TGTGCCAGCAGCTTAGACCGCCGGGCCGGGGAGCTGTTTTTT. Translated: CASSLDRRAGELFF.

This clone has just one count. V gene TRBV2 combines with J gene TRBJ1-2; TRBD1 matches at 7 bases. This CDR3 comprises 13 residues. The junction had 5 bases not matched to a gene; V was cut back by 2 bases and J by 8 bases. CDR1 and CDR2 (germline): SNHLY, FYNNEI. The CDR3 region has the DNA TGTGCCAGCAGTGAACTGACAGGGTGGGGCTACACCTTC. Its translation is CASSELTGWGYTF.

The J gene is TRBJ1-2, the V gene TRBV19, with 7 bases fitting TRBD1. The J segment lost 2 bases and the V segment lost 0 bases, leaving 6 bases of the junction unmatched. CDR3 length: 16 amino acids. The germline V gene encodes CDR1 LNHDA and CDR2 SQIVND (reference sequence). CDR3 in amino acids: CASSIEQGIVNYGYTF. In DNA form, the CDR3 reads TGTGCCAGTAGTATAGAACAGGGGATTGTGAACTATGGCTACACCTTC.